Here is one T cell receptor (beta chain) with its context. TCRdb ran MiXCR on the RT-PCR reads and lists one entry per CDR3 protein. The table shows fewer than 800,000 distinct CDR3 sequences, with 14% occurring only once. Trimming pared 6 bases from V and 11 bases from J, leaving 14 bases between. The CDR3 contains 11 residues. Germline V gene data show CDR1 as DFQATT and CDR2 as SNEGSKA (reference sequence). The receptor's source is a female donor in good health, serving as a healthy control. The V gene is TRBV20-1, the J gene TRBJ2-1; a weak D match, TRBD1 (6 bases). Sequencing input: memory CD4+ T cells from blood. The CDR3 DNA is TGCAGTGCCGTCAGGGGAGAACAGCAGTTCTTC. Encoded protein: CSAVRGEQQFF.